The 21 T cell receptor beta chains presented below share a single source sample, sequenced in a study of blood T cell repertoires in COVID-19. Assay used: immunoSEQ multiplex PCR; TCRdb lists only in-frame clones, some missing. This sample has 150,000 to 200,000 clones; approximately 82% occur once, and the top ten carry approximately 4.7%. Source material: PBMCs or T cells enriched from blood (not recorded which). These receptors all stem from a woman aged 50 to 65 who had recovered from COVID-19.

A few counts support this clone. J is TRBJ2-3 and V is TRBV28; 9 bases fit TRBD2. CDR1 is MDHEN and CDR2 is SYDVKM in the germline V gene. With V trimmed by 6 bases and J by 5 bases, 12 bases remained unmatched. The CDR3 runs to 16 residues. The CDR3 loop is CASRPAGGGQVDTQYF. CDR3 in DNA: TGTGCCAGCAGACCGGCGGGGGGGGGCCAGGTAGATACGCAGTATTTT.

This clone was found once. The rearrangement uses TRBV18 and TRBJ2-1; 8 bases match TRBD2. Trimming cost V 5 bases and J 0 bases; bases outside gene matches: 6. The CDR3 runs to 16 residues. CDR1 is KGHSH, CDR2 LQKENI, per germline. The CDR3 loop is CASSSLAGSSYNEQFF. As DNA, the CDR3 is TGTGCCAGCTCATCGCTAGCGGGTAGCTCCTACAATGAGCAGTTCTTC.

This chain's CDR3 is CASSYGGSNTGELFF. The DNA of the CDR3 is TGTGCCAGCAGTTACGGCGGGTCGAACACCGGGGAGCTGTTTTTT. The V and J genes are TRBV6-2 or TRBV6-3 and TRBJ2-2; tentative D call: TRBD2 (5 bases). V was trimmed by 2 bases and J by 0 bases, leaving 7 bases between them. Germline V gene sequence: CDR1 MNHEY, CDR2 SVGEGT. The CDR3 is 15 amino acids.

V usage is TRBV10-3 and J usage is TRBJ2-7; weak D call: TRBD2 (5 bases). V lost 2 bases to trimming and J lost 0 bases, with 11 bases between them. From germline, CDR1 is ENHRY and CDR2 SYGVKD. The CDR3 totals 15 residues. The CDR3 coding sequence is TGTGCCATCAGTGAGGGAGGACTGGACTCCTACGAGCAGTACGTC. Translated, it gives CAISEGGLDSYEQYV.

The rearrangement joins TRBV7-8 to TRBJ2-3; weak D call: TRBD2 (7 bases). The V end was cut by 4 bases, the J end by 2 bases, with 19 bases between. Germline V gene sequence: CDR1 SGHVS, CDR2 FQNEAQ. This CDR3 has 17 amino acids. The CDR3 nucleotides are TGTGCCAGCAGCTCCCAGGGGTGGGGGGGCCTCACAGATACGCAGTATTTT. Translated: CASSSQGWGGLTDTQYF.

This clone came up once. This rearrangement joins TRBV5-4 to TRBJ2-3, with 8 bases identical to TRBD2. Trimming removed 4 bases from V and 4 bases from J; junction bases left unmatched: 8. The length of the CDR3 is 15 residues. The germline gives CDR1 SGHNT, CDR2 YYREEE (reference sequence). CDR3: CASSRSGIGADTQYF. The CDR3 coding sequence is TGTGCCAGCAGCCGTAGCGGGATTGGCGCAGATACGCAGTATTTT.

The chain has TRBV3-1 (or the pseudogene TRBV3-2) and TRBJ1-2; tentatively, D is TRBD1 (6 bases). CDR1 and CDR2 (germline): LGHDT, YNNKEL (reference sequence). The CDR3 runs 16 residues. The ends were cut back, 1 base at V and 0 bases at J, with 12 bases in the middle. CDR3 bases: TGTGCCAGCAGCCAAGTGGGGGGGGCGTCTAACTATGGCTACACCTTC. Translation gives CASSQVGGASNYGYTF.

The rearrangement joins TRBV3-1 (or the pseudogene TRBV3-2) to TRBJ1-5; D remains unclear. V was clipped by 4 bases and J by 9 bases, with 16 bases between them. CDR3 size: 14 residues. CDR1 and CDR2 from the germline V gene are LGHDT and YNNKEL (reference sequence). CDR3 nucleotide sequence: TGTGCCAGCAGCCCCCTTCGAGGGCCACGGCCCCAGCATTTT. Its translation is CASSPLRGPRPQHF.

V gene TRBV12-3 or TRBV12-4 combines with J gene TRBJ2-1; the D gene is possibly TRBD2 (5 bases). The CDR3 is 13 residues long. V was trimmed by 5 bases and J by 12 bases, leaving 17 bases between them. The CDR3 bases are TGTGCCAGCAGTCCCCTACCTGTCGAGGGGCAGTTCTTC. Encoded protein: CASSPLPVEGQFF.

This chain joins TRBV7-8 and TRBJ1-5; D unresolved. V gave up 0 bases and J gave up 7 bases, with 13 bases separating them. The CDR3 runs to 15 residues. CDR1 and CDR2 from the germline V gene are SGHVS and FQNEAQ. The CDR3: CASSLAEALTQPQHF. In DNA, the CDR3 is TGTGCCAGCAGCTTAGCGGAGGCACTAACCCAGCCCCAGCATTTT.

This chain connects TRBV6-5 to TRBJ2-3; D may be TRBD1 (5 bases). The CDR3 totals 14 residues. Germline values: CDR1 MNHEY, CDR2 SVGAGI. V lost 0 bases and J 5 bases, leaving 9 bases between the germline ends. The CDR3: CASSYSIQGDTQYF. The CDR3 nucleotides read TGTGCCAGCAGTTACTCGATTCAGGGAGATACGCAGTATTTT.

The chain uses TRBV4-3 and TRBJ1-4, with 9 nucleotides matching TRBD1. CDR3 length: 15 amino acids. From germline, CDR1 is LGHNA and CDR2 YSLEER. V shed 3 bases, J shed 8 bases, and the junction held 7 bases outside the gene matches. The CDR3 sequence: CASSHPQGAKEKLFF. The CDR3 DNA follows: TGCGCCAGCAGCCACCCACAGGGGGCAAAGGAAAAACTGTTTTTT.

The chain couples TRBV7-9 to TRBJ2-3; TRBD2 might be the D (6 bases). Germline V gene data show CDR1 as SEHNR and CDR2 as FQNEAQ (reference sequence). CDR3 length equals 15 residues. The V gene lost 2 bases and the J gene lost 3 bases, with 12 bases spanning the gap. CDR3 sequence (DNA): TGTGCCAGCAGCTTATTTCCCCTAGCGACAGATACGCAGTATTTT. Amino acids: CASSLFPLATDTQYF.

The chain combines TRBV15 with TRBJ1-1, with TRBD1 matching 7 bases. V shed 2 bases, J shed 1 base, and the junction held 13 bases outside the gene matches. The germline V gene encodes CDR1 LNHNV and CDR2 YYDKDF (reference sequence). The CDR3 is 18 residues long. CDR3 bases: TGTGCCACCAGCAGATCTTTAGCTAAGACAGGGTCGAACACTGAAGCTTTCTTT. As protein: CATSRSLAKTGSNTEAFF.

The rearrangement uses TRBV30 and TRBJ2-1; 7 bases are a match to TRBD2. This CDR3 is built from 14 residues. The V gene end was trimmed by 5 bases and the J gene end by 2 bases; junction bases not matched to a gene: 6. Germline V gene data show CDR1 as GTSNPN and CDR2 as SVGIG (reference sequence). The CDR3 DNA follows: TGTGCCTGGGCCCACGGGAGGCCCTACAATGAGCAGTTCTTC. Protein sequence: CAWAHGRPYNEQFF.

The J gene is TRBJ2-3, the V gene TRBV7-8; 12 nucleotides match TRBD2. The CDR3 sequence is 15 residues long. CDR1 and CDR2 from the germline V gene are SGHVS and FQNEAQ. Trimming cost V 5 bases and J 9 bases; bases outside gene matches: 9. This chain's CDR3 is CASSERLAGAWTQYF. The CDR3 nucleotides read TGTGCCAGCAGCGAACGACTAGCGGGGGCTTGGACGCAGTATTTT.

The CDR3 DNA follows: TGTGCCAGCAGTGAATCCAGCCAAGAGACCCAGTACTTC. Its protein is CASSESSQETQYF. V and J are TRBV2 and TRBJ2-5; D gene ambiguous. The CDR3 is 13 amino acids. CDR1 and CDR2 (germline): SNHLY, FYNNEI. The germline V and J ends were trimmed by 2 bases and 1 base, with 5 bases remaining between them.

The rearrangement uses TRBV30 and TRBJ1-1; TRBD1 matches 8 bases. Per the germline V gene, CDR1 is GTSNPN and CDR2 is SVGIG (reference sequence). The CDR3 has 13 amino acids. V was pared by 0 bases and J by 3 bases, with 0 bases of the junction left unmatched. The chain's CDR3 is CAWSVQGDTEAFF. DNA of the CDR3: TGTGCCTGGAGTGTACAGGGGGACACTGAAGCTTTCTTT.

The gene calls are TRBV7-9 and TRBJ1-1; a possible D gene is TRBD1 (5 bases). The length of the CDR3 is 15 residues. Trimming removed 2 bases at V and 0 bases at J, with 10 bases between. CDR1 SEHNR and CDR2 FQNEAQ come from the germline V gene (reference sequence). Here the CDR3 reads CASSLRAGLNTEAFF. The CDR3 bases are TGTGCCAGCAGCTTACGGGCAGGGCTGAACACTGAAGCTTTCTTT.

This clone was seen just once. The chain carries TRBV7-2 and TRBJ1-5; TRBD1 might be the D (6 bases). CDR1 is SGHTA and CDR2 is FQGNSA in the germline V gene. CDR3 length equals 16 residues. The ends were cut back, 1 base at V and 3 bases at J, with 13 bases in the middle. This CDR3 is CASSLGGGGPNQPQHF. The CDR3 DNA is TGTGCCAGCAGCTTAGGGGGAGGGGGGCCCAATCAGCCCCAGCATTTT. Combining the CDR3 with reference TRBV7-2 and TRBJ1-5 gives the whole variable domain GAGVSQSPSNKVTEKGKDVELRCDPISGHTALYWYRQSLGQGLEFLIYFQGNSAPDKSGLPSDRFSAERTGGSVSTLTIQRTQQEDSAVYLCASSLGGGGPNQPQHFGDGTRLSIL.

V usage is TRBV15 and J usage is TRBJ1-1; weak D call: TRBD1 (6 bases). The CDR3 is 16 amino acids. Deletions cut 3 bases from V and 1 base from J, with 15 bases between. The germline V gene has CDR1 LNHNV and CDR2 YYDKDF (reference sequence). CDR3 region: CATSSPGHTGNTEAFF. As DNA, the CDR3 is TGTGCCACCAGCAGCCCGGGACACACAGGGAACACTGAAGCTTTCTTT.